This T cell receptor beta chain emerged from a study of technical replicates of blood from a few donors. Clones were sequenced by immunoSEQ multiplex PCR, and TCRdb holds only the in-frame ones, with some missing. The data hold 98,000 or so clones, with 90% to 97% observed a single time. V shed 6 bases and J 2 bases; nucleotides not matched to a gene: 12. The length of the CDR3 is 17 residues. CDR1 LNHDA and CDR2 SQIVND come from the germline V gene (reference sequence). The chain is built from TRBV19 and TRBJ2-3; 9 bases line up with TRBD1. This sequence was found in a human donor in good health. The sequencing input was T cells isolated from PBMCs. CDR3 coding DNA: TGTGCCAGTAGACAGGGGGCCACTGCGGCATACACAGATACGCAGTATTTT. It encodes CASRQGATAAYTDTQYF.